This TCR beta chain comes out of a study of T cell responses to AZD1222 COVID-19 vaccine. Study results and limitations: Donors, mostly white British, included more females; clonal diversity was possibly underestimated. Variant regions that are unmutated are reportedly the target of nearly half of spike-specific TCRs.

This CDR3 is built from 15 residues. V lost 1 base to trimming and J lost 0 bases, with 7 bases between them. Germline loops: CDR1 SNHLY, CDR2 FYNNEI. A note on this clone: The antigen is unknown.

Method: immunoSEQ multiplex PCR; TCRdb's copy keeps in-frame clones and lacks some. The sample records roughly 170,000 clones, just over 90% being singletons. The V and J genes are TRBV2 and TRBJ2-4; D is unclear. The material sequenced was peripheral blood, taken on day 0 of AZD1222 vaccination. The sequence derives from an adult in good health. The CDR3 sequence is CASSEESIAKNIQYF. The CDR3 DNA reads TGTGCCAGCAGTGAAGAATCAATAGCCAAAAACATTCAGTACTTC.